The entry below describes one T cell receptor (beta chain). What it binds is not known. In germline, CDR1 is MDHEN, CDR2 SYDVKM. This CDR3 is 13 amino acids long. V gave up 5 bases and J gave up 6 bases, with 11 bases separating them. This sample is drawn from a study of OX40 agonist ivuxolimab in advanced cancers. Study in general: Patients receiving dose escalation had hepatocellular carcinoma, melanoma, renal cell or head and neck cancer.

Assay used: immunoSEQ multiplex PCR; TCRdb lists only in-frame clones, some missing. The profile covers about 86,000 clones, with roughly 87% appearing a single time and about 0.2% taken by the ten largest. Study-wide findings and caveats: Some nonresponders additionally presented with little normalized T-cell clonal expansion. At 0.1 to 3.0 mg/kg and by week 6, clonal expansion occurred in CD4+ and CD8+ blood T cells. Expanded clones tended on average to be more numerous among CD8+ T cells than CD4+.

This TCR was sampled from an adult with an advanced solid tumor such as melanoma, head and neck, liver or kidney cancer. The chain has TRBV28 and TRBJ1-5, with no clear D. The source material was CD4+ or CD8+ T cells sorted from blood, sampled in a trial of the OX40 agonist ivuxolimab. The DNA of the CDR3 is TGTGCCAGCAGTCGGAACCCACCTCAGCCCCAGCATTTT. Translating it yields CASSRNPPQPQHF.